The 18 T cell receptor beta chains in this list originate from one sample, sequenced in a study of blood T cell repertoires in COVID-19 (TCRdb year 2020). Libraries were prepared through the immunoSEQ multiplex PCR assay. TCRdb re-hosts the immuneACCESS table, in-frame sequences only. Its copies lack some clones; in the studies checked, an unresolved V gene accounts for under half of them, and the cause for the rest is not known. For this sample the table gives roughly 180,000 clones, of which around 85% were detected only once. 6.9% of the sample comes from the top ten. Sequenced: peripheral blood. The receptors were gathered from an elderly man with COVID-19, enrolled during active disease.

V gene TRBV4-1 combines with J gene TRBJ1-1, with D uncertain. CDR3 length: 16 amino acids. The V end was cut by 4 bases, the J end by 0 bases, with 15 bases between. Looked up from germline, CDR1 is MGHRA and CDR2 is YSYEKL. CDR3 nucleotides: TGCGCCAGCAGCCTTGAATGGGGAGGGATGAACACTGAAGCTTTCTTT. Amino acids: CASSLEWGGMNTEAFF.

The chain uses TRBV27 and TRBJ1-2; tentative D call: TRBD1 (6 bases). Trimming removed 4 bases at V and 4 bases at J, with 10 bases between. Germline V gives CDR1 MNHEY, CDR2 SMNVEV (reference sequence). There are 13 residues in the CDR3. This chain's CDR3 is CASSSRTAYGYTF. DNA of the CDR3: TGTGCCAGCAGTTCAAGGACAGCCTATGGCTACACCTTC.

This chain uses TRBV20-1 with TRBJ1-5; possibly TRBD1 for D (5 bases). With 3 bases removed from V and 5 bases from J, the gap between germline ends came to 17 bases. The CDR3 is made up of 15 amino acids. Germline-derived CDR1 and CDR2 are DFQATT and SNEGSKA (reference sequence). The DNA of the CDR3 is TGCAGTGCTAGTAGGGGACTCACAGCCGATCAGCCCCAGCATTTT. It yields the protein CSASRGLTADQPQHF.

A word on this clone: The sample has other DNA sequences that encode this CDR3 too. V is TRBV5-1 and J is TRBJ2-3; 12 positions match TRBD2. Trimming took 4 bases from V and 3 from J; bases not matched to a gene: 6. The CDR3 length is 16 residues. CDR1 SGHRS and CDR2 YFSETQ come from the germline V gene. The DNA of the CDR3 is TGCGCCAGCAGCCTACTAGCGGGGGGCCCTACAGATACGCAGTATTTT. It codes for CASSLLAGGPTDTQYF.

This chain links TRBV4-2 with TRBJ2-2; 7 bases match TRBD1. There are 14 residues in the CDR3. Trimming took 5 bases from V and 8 from J; bases not matched to a gene: 8. Germline CDR1 LGHNA, CDR2 YNFKEQ. The CDR3 DNA reads as TGTGCCAGCAGCGTAGACAGGGCCGCAGGGGAGCTGTTTTTT. The encoded protein is CASSVDRAAGELFF.

The chain links TRBV5-4 to TRBJ1-2, with D possibly being TRBD1 (6 bases). From germline, CDR1 is SGHNT and CDR2 YYREEE (reference sequence). V lost 2 bases and J 6 bases, leaving 11 bases between the germline ends. The CDR3 is 13 residues long. The CDR3 reads CASSLWAGDGYTF. For the CDR3, the DNA is TGTGCCAGCAGCTTATGGGCAGGGGATGGCTACACCTTC.

This chain connects TRBV5-6 to TRBJ2-7; tentative D call: TRBD2 (6 bases). The CDR3 sequence is 16 residues long. CDR1 is SGHDT and CDR2 is YYEEEE in the germline V gene. V lost 0 bases to trimming and J lost 3 bases, with 16 bases between them. The CDR3 loop reads CASSLGPLYGGYEQYF. CDR3 DNA sequence: TGTGCCAGCAGCTTGGGTCCCTTGTACGGGGGCTACGAGCAGTACTTC.

The chain carries TRBV28 and TRBJ1-2, with 12 bases lining up with TRBD1. CDR3 length: 16 amino acids. CDR1 and CDR2 (germline): MDHEN, SYDVKM. The junction had 7 bases not matched to a gene; V was cut back by 5 bases and J by 3 bases. This chain's CDR3 is CASSAAGQGADYGYTF. In nucleotides, the CDR3 is TGTGCCAGCAGTGCAGCGGGACAGGGGGCGGACTATGGCTACACCTTC.

This clone was seen just once. The V gene is TRBV4-2, the J gene TRBJ1-2; D is unclear. Germline CDR1 reads LGHNA; CDR2 reads YNFKEQ. There are 15 residues in the CDR3. V lost 1 base and J lost 3, with 12 bases in between. CDR3 sequence (DNA): TGTGCCAGCAGCCAAGGTCCGGGTTTGGACTATGGCTACACCTTC. Translated, it gives CASSQGPGLDYGYTF.

The genes are TRBV5-6 and TRBJ1-5; 8 bases map to TRBD1. CDR1 is SGHDT, CDR2 YYEEEE, per germline. CDR3 length: 18 amino acids. Trimming cost V 3 bases and J 0 bases; bases outside gene matches: 11. The CDR3 nucleotides are TGTGCCAGCAGCTGGGGGGCAGGGGGCCTTTATAGCAATCAGCCCCAGCATTTT. Translation: CASSWGAGGLYSNQPQHF.

This chain uses TRBV14 with TRBJ1-1; TRBD1 agrees at 8 bases. CDR1 and CDR2 from the germline V gene are SGHDN and FVKESK. The junction had 2 bases not matched to a gene; V was cut back by 6 bases and J by 2 bases. This CDR3 is 13 amino acids long. The CDR3 sequence: CASRGQANTEAFF. The DNA for the CDR3 is TGTGCCAGCAGGGGACAGGCTAACACTGAAGCTTTCTTT. Combining the CDR3 with reference TRBV14 and TRBJ1-1 gives the whole variable domain EAGVTQFPSHSVIEKGQTVTLRCDPISGHDNLYWYRRVMGKEIKFLLHFVKESKQDESGMPNNRFLAERTGGTYSTLKVQPAELEDSGVYFCASRGQANTEAFFGQGTRLTVV.

This sequence joins TRBV18 and TRBJ1-2; D is unresolved. Germline assignment: CDR1 KGHSH and CDR2 LQKENI. Trimming took off 4 bases at V and 0 bases at J, with 9 bases between the two ends. The CDR3 extends over 14 amino acids. The DNA for the CDR3 is TGTGCCAGCTCACAGACACGCTCTAACTATGGCTACACCTTC. Translating it yields CASSQTRSNYGYTF.

Worth noting for this clone: The junction departs from the called germline gene at one end, perhaps through a read error. The genes are TRBV3-1 (or the pseudogene TRBV3-2) and TRBJ1-2; maybe TRBD1 (6 bases). From germline, CDR1 is LGHDT and CDR2 YNNKEL (reference sequence). The length of the CDR3 is 12 residues. The CDR3 sequence is CASSQLRQALRF. The CDR3 DNA follows: TGTGCCAGCAGCCAATTAAGACAGGCCTTACGCTTC.

V is TRBV18 and J is TRBJ1-2, with a possible D match to TRBD1 (5 bases). The germline CDR1 and CDR2 sequences are KGHSH and LQKENI. Trimming stripped 2 bases from V and 5 bases from J, with 9 bases between. CDR3 length: 13 residues. Written as DNA, the CDR3 is TGTGCCAGCTCACCAAGCCCAGGGTATGGCTACACCTTC. It codes for CASSPSPGYGYTF.

The V and J genes are TRBV28 and TRBJ1-1; 7 bases are a match to TRBD1. The CDR3 spans 17 residues. The germline CDR1 and CDR2 sequences are MDHEN and SYDVKM. Unmatched junction bases numbered 11, after V lost 3 bases and J lost 1 base. The CDR3 loop reads CASSLNEGGAWNTEAFF. The CDR3 nucleotides read TGTGCCAGCAGTTTGAATGAAGGGGGCGCATGGAACACTGAAGCTTTCTTT.

This clone was found once. V usage is TRBV3-1 (or the pseudogene TRBV3-2) and J usage is TRBJ2-7; 12 bases line up with TRBD2. CDR3 size: 16 residues. J gave up 1 base and V 4 bases, and 5 bases lay outside the gene matches. Per the germline V gene, CDR1 is LGHDT and CDR2 is YNNKEL (reference sequence). Here the CDR3 DNA reads TGTGCCAGCAGCCCCCAACTAGCGGGGGGATCCTACGAGCAGTACTTC. Translation: CASSPQLAGGSYEQYF.

The chain recombines TRBV3-1 (or the pseudogene TRBV3-2) with TRBJ2-1; 10 bases align to TRBD2. V was clipped by 1 base and J by 8 bases; unmatched bases: 11. This CDR3 has 17 amino acids. Germline CDR1 and CDR2: LGHDT and YNNKEL (reference sequence). CDR3 residues: CASSQVWNSGGRYEQFF. CDR3 DNA: TGTGCCAGCAGCCAAGTGTGGAATAGCGGGGGGCGGTATGAGCAGTTCTTC.

This clone was picked up a small number of times. The sample has other DNA sequences that encode this CDR3 too. The chain couples TRBV5-1 to TRBJ1-1; D gene ambiguous. Per germline, CDR1 SGHRS and CDR2 YFSETQ. The CDR3 is 13 amino acids. Deletions cut 2 bases from V and 1 base from J, with 6 bases between. The DNA for the CDR3 is TGCGCCAGCAGCTTCAACAGGAACACTGAAGCTTTCTTT. This translates into CASSFNRNTEAFF. Full variable domain (remainder filled in from reference TRBV5-1 and TRBJ1-1): KAGVTQTPRYLIKTRGQQVTLSCSPISGHRSVSWYQQTPGQGLQFLFEYFSETQRNKGNFPGRFSGRQFSNSRSEMNVSTLELGDSALYLCASSFNRNTEAFFGQGTRLTVV.